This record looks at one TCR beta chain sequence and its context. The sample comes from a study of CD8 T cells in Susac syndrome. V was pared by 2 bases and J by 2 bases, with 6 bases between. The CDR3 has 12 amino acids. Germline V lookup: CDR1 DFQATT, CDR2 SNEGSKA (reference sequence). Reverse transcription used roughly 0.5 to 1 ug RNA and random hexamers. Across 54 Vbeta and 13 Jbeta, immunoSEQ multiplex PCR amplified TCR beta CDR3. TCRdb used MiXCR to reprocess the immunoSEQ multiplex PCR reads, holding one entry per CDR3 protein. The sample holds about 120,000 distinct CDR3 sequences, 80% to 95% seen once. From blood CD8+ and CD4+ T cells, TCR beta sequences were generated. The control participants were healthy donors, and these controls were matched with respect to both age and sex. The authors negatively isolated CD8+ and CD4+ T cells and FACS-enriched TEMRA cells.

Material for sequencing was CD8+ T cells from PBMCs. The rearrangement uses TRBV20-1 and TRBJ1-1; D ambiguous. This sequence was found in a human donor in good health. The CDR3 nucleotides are TGCAGTGCTAGATCAGCAAACACTGAAGCTTTCTTT. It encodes CSARSANTEAFF.